This record concerns one TCR beta chain sequence. CDR1 and CDR2 (germline): SGHTA, FQGNSA. With 5 bases removed from V and 2 bases from J, the gap between germline ends came to 13 bases. The CDR3 consists of 15 residues. This sample was taken from a study of blood T cell repertoires in COVID-19. Original handling: Amplified reference gene primers provided the basis for estimating nucleated cell counts. Sequenced by immunoSEQ multiplex PCR; TCRdb stores in-frame clones only, minus some. D and trimming come from the DNA, and the V and J calls and clone size come from that table. The sample records over 130,000 clones, roughly four fifths being singletons.

The source of this sequence is a human donor in a cohort sampled during active COVID-19. What was sequenced was peripheral blood. This chain links TRBV7-2 with TRBJ2-1; maybe TRBD1 (7 bases). CDR3 in DNA: TGTGCCAGCAGCCCCGGCAGGGGGGCCTACAATGAGCAGTTCTTC. Protein: CASSPGRGAYNEQFF. Variable domain in full (rest from reference TRBV7-2 and TRBJ2-1): GAGVSQSPSNKVTEKGKDVELRCDPISGHTALYWYRQSLGQGLEFLIYFQGNSAPDKSGLPSDRFSAERTGGSVSTLTIQRTQQEDSAVYLCASSPGRGAYNEQFFGPGTRLTVL.